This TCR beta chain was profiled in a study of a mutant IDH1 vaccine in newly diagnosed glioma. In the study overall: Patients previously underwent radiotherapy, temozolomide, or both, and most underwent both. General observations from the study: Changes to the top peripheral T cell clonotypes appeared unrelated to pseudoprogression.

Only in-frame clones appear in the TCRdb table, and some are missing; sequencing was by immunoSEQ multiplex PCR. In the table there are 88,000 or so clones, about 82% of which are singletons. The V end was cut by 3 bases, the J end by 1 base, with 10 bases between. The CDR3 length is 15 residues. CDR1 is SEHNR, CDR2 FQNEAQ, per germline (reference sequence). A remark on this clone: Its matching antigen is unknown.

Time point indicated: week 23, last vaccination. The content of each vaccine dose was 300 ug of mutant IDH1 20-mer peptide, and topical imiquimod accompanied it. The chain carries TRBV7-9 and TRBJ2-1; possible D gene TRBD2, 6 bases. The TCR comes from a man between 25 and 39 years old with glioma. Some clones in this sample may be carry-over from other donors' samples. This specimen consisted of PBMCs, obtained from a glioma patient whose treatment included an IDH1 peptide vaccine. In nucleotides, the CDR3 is TGTGCCAGCAGCTTCGGGAGACAGTCCTACAATGAGCAGTTCTTC. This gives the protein CASSFGRQSYNEQFF.